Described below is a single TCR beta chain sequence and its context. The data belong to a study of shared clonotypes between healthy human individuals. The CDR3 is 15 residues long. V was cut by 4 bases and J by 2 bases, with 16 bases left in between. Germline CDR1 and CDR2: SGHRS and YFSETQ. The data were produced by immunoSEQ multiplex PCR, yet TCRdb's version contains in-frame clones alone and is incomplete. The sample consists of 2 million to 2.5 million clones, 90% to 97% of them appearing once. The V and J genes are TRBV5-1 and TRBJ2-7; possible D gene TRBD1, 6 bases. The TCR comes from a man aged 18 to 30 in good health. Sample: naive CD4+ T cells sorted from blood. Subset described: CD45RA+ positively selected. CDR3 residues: CASSPEGRGPYEQYF. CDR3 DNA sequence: TGCGCCAGCAGCCCTGAAGGCAGGGGACCCTACGAGCAGTACTTC.